These 22 T cell receptor beta chains originate from one sample sequenced in a study of blood T cells in healthy people across ages. Through a sample-barcoded 5' primer and a J-beta primer mix, a second PCR was run for roughly 7 to 11 cycles. Via MiXCR, TCRdb re-called the 5' RACE reads, giving one row per CDR3 protein. The data contain more than 700,000 distinct CDR3 sequences, roughly 53% of them singletons. Sequencing was done on a sample of blood. The receptors were gathered from a man aged 80 or over in good health.

The V and J genes are TRBV20-1 and TRBJ1-4; TRBD1 aligns across 7 bases. J was trimmed by 4 bases and V by 3 bases; bases with no gene match: 11. This CDR3 is 16 amino acids long. Germline assignment: CDR1 DFQATT and CDR2 SNEGSKA (reference sequence). DNA of the CDR3: TGCAGTGCTAGCGTGGACAGGTGGGGGGTTAATGAAAAACTGTTTTTT. This codes for CSASVDRWGVNEKLFF.

The sample holds one count of this clonotype. V usage is TRBV4-1 and J usage is TRBJ2-1; the match to TRBD2 covers 7 bases. This CDR3 is 16 amino acids long. After removal of 4 bases from V and 2 bases from J, the junction contained 8 bases not matched to a gene. Germline values: CDR1 MGHRA, CDR2 YSYEKL. The CDR3 is CASSPSSGPTYNEQFF. DNA for the CDR3: TGCGCCAGCAGCCCAAGTAGCGGGCCCACCTACAATGAGCAGTTCTTC.

The V gene is TRBV12-3 or TRBV12-4, the J gene TRBJ2-7; TRBD1 agrees at 9 bases. Germline trimming cut 6 bases from V and 5 bases from J; bases unmatched to any gene: 8. The CDR3 extends over 14 amino acids. The CDR3 coding sequence is TGTGCCAGCAGCGCACCCGGGACAGGGAACGAGCAGTACTTC. It specifies CASSAPGTGNEQYF.

This clonotype appeared a single time. CDR3 coding DNA: TGCGCCAGCAGCTTTGGGTTGGCGGCTAACCCCTACGAGCAGTACTTC. This encodes CASSFGLAANPYEQYF. The chain links TRBV5-1 to TRBJ2-7; D unresolved. The CDR3 contains 16 residues. V was clipped by 2 bases and J by 2 bases, with 17 bases between them. Germline CDR1 and CDR2: SGHRS and YFSETQ.

This clonotype has only one observation. The junction does not match germline at one end; this may be a read error. The V and J genes are TRBV5-1 and TRBJ2-7, with 11 bases lining up with TRBD2. Germline assignment: CDR1 SGHRS and CDR2 YFSETQ. This CDR3 has 12 amino acids. This CDR3 is CASRLAGGPKDF. The CDR3 nucleotides read TGCGCCAGCAGGTTAGCGGGAGGGCCTAAGGACTTC.

V usage is TRBV7-9 and J usage is TRBJ2-2, with TRBD2 identical over 12 bases. The germline V gene has CDR1 SEHNR and CDR2 FQNEAQ (reference sequence). V gave up 5 bases and J gave up 0 bases; unmatched junction bases: 10. The CDR3 is 19 amino acids. CDR3 protein: CASSQPWGLAGPNTGELFF. CDR3 coding DNA: TGTGCCAGCAGCCAACCCTGGGGACTAGCGGGCCCGAACACCGGGGAGCTGTTTTTT.

This clonotype has just a few counts. The rearrangement links TRBV11-2 to TRBJ2-3; D is unresolved. The V end lost 5 bases, the J end lost 7 bases, and 16 bases lay between the germline ends. From germline, CDR1 is SGHAT and CDR2 FQNNGV. The CDR3 extends over 14 amino acids. CDR3 loop: CASSPTDGVNTQYF. The CDR3 DNA is TGTGCCAGCAGCCCAACGGACGGCGTGAATACGCAGTATTTT.

This clonotype was recorded a few times. The J gene is TRBJ2-7, the V gene TRBV5-1; perhaps TRBD1 as D (6 bases). Germline V CDR1 and CDR2: SGHRS, YFSETQ. Between the trimmed V and J ends, which lost 4 bases and 4 bases, there was a span of 15 bases. This CDR3 spans 14 amino acids. CDR3 nucleotides: TGCGCCAGCAGCAGCAGGGGATTGGCGTACGAGCAGTACTTC. It yields the protein CASSSRGLAYEQYF.

This clonotype was observed a few times. This CDR3 is CASSGGGSPYNEQFF. The CDR3 bases are TGTGCCAGCAGTGGAGGAGGCAGCCCCTACAATGAGCAGTTCTTC. The J gene is TRBJ2-1, the V gene TRBV9; D perhaps matches TRBD2 (5 bases). CDR1 is SGDLS, CDR2 YYNGEE, per germline. Between the trimmed V and J ends, which lost 5 bases and 2 bases, there was a span of 14 bases. The CDR3 length is 15 residues. Based on the CDR3 plus reference TRBV9 and TRBJ2-1, the full variable domain is DSGVTQTPKHLITATGQRVTLRCSPRSGDLSVYWYQQSLDQGLQFLIQYYNGEERAKGNILERFSAQQFPDLHSELNLSSLELGDSALYFCASSGGGSPYNEQFFGPGTRLTVL.

This clonotype was detected once. J is TRBJ2-7 and V is TRBV5-1; 8 positions agree with TRBD2. The junction had 3 bases not matched to a gene; V was cut back by 4 bases and J by 0 bases. The germline V gene has CDR1 SGHRS and CDR2 YFSETQ. CDR3 length: 14 residues. Here the CDR3 reads CASSAGGHSYEQYF. In DNA form, the CDR3 reads TGCGCCAGCAGCGCGGGGGGACACTCCTACGAGCAGTACTTC.

V gene TRBV24-1 combines with J gene TRBJ1-5; 10 bases are shared with TRBD1. Germline CDR1 and CDR2: KGHDR and SFDVKD. This CDR3 spans 16 amino acids. The V and J ends lost 2 bases and 3 bases, in that order; junction bases with no gene match: 3. The CDR3 is CATSDSGTGVNQPQHF. CDR3 coding DNA: TGTGCCACCAGTGATTCCGGGACAGGGGTCAATCAGCCCCAGCATTTT.

The chain links TRBV14 to TRBJ2-3; a weak D match, TRBD1 (7 bases). Deletions cut 0 bases from V and 2 bases from J, with 27 bases between. The CDR3 extends over 21 amino acids. Germline CDR1 reads SGHDN; CDR2 reads FVKESK. The chain's CDR3 is CASSQDFPGGRRRRHTDTQYF. As DNA, the CDR3 is TGTGCCAGCAGCCAAGATTTCCCAGGGGGGAGGCGGAGACGACACACAGATACGCAGTATTTT.

The chain recombines TRBV2 with TRBJ1-4, with D unresolved. The germline CDR1 and CDR2 sequences are SNHLY and FYNNEI. With 3 bases removed from V and 4 bases from J, the gap between germline ends came to 12 bases. CDR3 length equals 15 residues. The CDR3 DNA sequence: TGTGCCAGCAGTGAGCAGACACCTTTTAATGAAAAACTGTTTTTT. Encoded protein: CASSEQTPFNEKLFF.

This clonotype appeared a few times. The CDR3 sequence is CASSLDLDRTYEQYF. The CDR3 DNA is TGTGCCAGCAGCTTAGACTTGGACAGAACCTACGAGCAGTACTTC. This sequence joins TRBV7-2 and TRBJ2-7; D is possibly TRBD1 (6 bases). V was cut by 1 base and J by 2 bases, with 12 bases left in between. The CDR3 totals 15 residues. Looked up from germline, CDR1 is SGHTA and CDR2 is FQGNSA.

The J gene is TRBJ1-4, the V gene TRBV4-2; weak D call: TRBD1 (5 bases). Trimming took 6 bases from V and 0 from J, leaving 14 bases between them. The germline gives CDR1 LGHNA, CDR2 YNFKEQ. The CDR3 is made up of 16 amino acids. The CDR3 DNA reads as TGTGCCAGCAGGAAACGGGGCGCCTCAACTAATGAAAAACTGTTTTTT. Its protein product is CASRKRGASTNEKLFF.

The chain carries TRBV20-1 and TRBJ1-4, with a tentative D call TRBD1 (5 bases). CDR3 length equals 14 residues. Germline assignment: CDR1 DFQATT and CDR2 SNEGSKA (reference sequence). Trimming removed 3 bases from V and 3 bases from J, with 11 bases in between. This CDR3 reads CSARGMGPNEKLFF. The CDR3 DNA reads as TGCAGTGCTAGGGGCATGGGACCTAATGAAAAACTGTTTTTT.

There are a few counts of this clonotype. J is TRBJ2-7 and V is TRBV12-3 or TRBV12-4, with 9 bases aligning to TRBD1. The CDR3 extends over 14 amino acids. The V gene end was trimmed by 4 bases and the J gene end by 6 bases; junction bases not matched to a gene: 7. CDR3 in amino acids: CASSSRTGVGEQYF. The CDR3, as DNA: TGTGCCAGCAGTTCCAGGACAGGGGTGGGCGAGCAGTACTTC.

The table lists this clonotype with a few counts. The rearrangement links TRBV5-1 to TRBJ1-2; 7 bases agree with TRBD1. The CDR3 runs 14 residues. Losses at the gene ends were 2 bases for V and 7 bases for J; bases not matched to a gene: 8. CDR1 is SGHRS and CDR2 is YFSETQ in the germline V gene. This chain's CDR3 is CASSFGGTATGYTF. DNA for the CDR3: TGCGCCAGCAGCTTCGGCGGGACAGCTACTGGCTACACCTTC.

The chain carries TRBV5-1 and TRBJ1-4, with 9 bases identical to TRBD1. With 4 bases clipped from V and 6 bases from J, the junction kept 7 bases outside the gene matches. The length of the CDR3 is 15 residues. The germline CDR1 and CDR2 sequences are SGHRS and YFSETQ. The CDR3 reads CASSPSGTGYEKLFF. For the CDR3, the DNA is TGCGCCAGCAGCCCGTCGGGGACAGGGTATGAAAAACTGTTTTTT.

This clonotype was found a few times. This chain links TRBV21-1 with TRBJ2-7; the table's D call, TRBD2, has no DNA check behind it. TRBV21-1 is tagged as a pseudogene. This CDR3 is 15 amino acids long. The CDR3 DNA sequence: TGTGCCAGCAGCAAATCGAGTCCTAGCTCCTACGAGCAGTACTTC. Translation: CASSKSSPSSYEQYF.

In its sample, this clonotype was seen a few times. The chain links TRBV20-1 to TRBJ2-4, with 9 bases lining up with TRBD2. The ends lost 2 bases at V and 13 bases at J; junction bases unmatched: 9. Germline CDR1 and CDR2: DFQATT and SNEGSKA (reference sequence). This CDR3 region has 13 residues. The CDR3 loop reads CSARLAGSREQYF. The CDR3 coding sequence is TGCAGTGCTAGACTAGCGGGAAGTCGAGAGCAGTACTTC.

The V gene is TRBV18, the J gene TRBJ2-7, with D perhaps TRBD1 (6 bases). This CDR3 has 13 amino acids. CDR1 and CDR2 (germline): KGHSH, LQKENI. Trimming stripped 3 bases from V and 3 bases from J, with 9 bases between. CDR3 sequence (DNA): TGTGCCAGCTCACCGGACAGCCTCTACGAGCAGTACTTC. This codes for CASSPDSLYEQYF.